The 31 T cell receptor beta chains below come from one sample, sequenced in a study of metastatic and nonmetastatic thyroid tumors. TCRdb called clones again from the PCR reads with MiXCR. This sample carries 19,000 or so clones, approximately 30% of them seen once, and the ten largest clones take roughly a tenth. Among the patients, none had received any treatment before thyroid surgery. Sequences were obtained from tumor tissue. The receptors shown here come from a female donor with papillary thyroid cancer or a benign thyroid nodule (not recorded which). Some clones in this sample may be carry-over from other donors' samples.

The CDR3 DNA reads as TGTGCCAGTAGTCCGACAGGGAATTATCAGCCCCAGCATTTT. Translating it yields CASSPTGNYQPQHF. The J gene is TRBJ1-5, the V gene TRBV19, with 7 nucleotides matching TRBD1. Germline-derived CDR1 and CDR2 are LNHDA and SQIVND (reference sequence). Trimming took 5 bases from V and 5 from J; bases not matched to a gene: 6. The CDR3 is 14 amino acids.

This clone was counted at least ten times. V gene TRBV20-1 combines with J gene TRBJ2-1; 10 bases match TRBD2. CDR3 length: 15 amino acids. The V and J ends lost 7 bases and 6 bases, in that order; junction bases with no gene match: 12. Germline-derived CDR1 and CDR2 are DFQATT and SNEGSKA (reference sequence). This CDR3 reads CSVPAASGSTNEQFF. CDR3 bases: TGCAGTGTCCCCGCGGCTAGCGGGAGTACCAATGAGCAGTTCTTC.

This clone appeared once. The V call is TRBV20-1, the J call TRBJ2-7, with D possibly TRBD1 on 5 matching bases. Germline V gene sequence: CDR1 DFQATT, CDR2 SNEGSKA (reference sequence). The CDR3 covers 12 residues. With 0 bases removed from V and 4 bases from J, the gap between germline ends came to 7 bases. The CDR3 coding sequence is TGCAGTGCTAGAGACAGGGAATACGAGCAGTACTTC. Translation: CSARDREYEQYF.

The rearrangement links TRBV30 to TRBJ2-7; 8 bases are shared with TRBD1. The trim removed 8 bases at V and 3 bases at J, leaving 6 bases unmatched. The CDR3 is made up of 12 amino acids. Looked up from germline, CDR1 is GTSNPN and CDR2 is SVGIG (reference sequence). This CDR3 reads CASRTGYYEQYF. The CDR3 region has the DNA TGTGCCAGCCGGACAGGGTACTACGAGCAGTACTTC.

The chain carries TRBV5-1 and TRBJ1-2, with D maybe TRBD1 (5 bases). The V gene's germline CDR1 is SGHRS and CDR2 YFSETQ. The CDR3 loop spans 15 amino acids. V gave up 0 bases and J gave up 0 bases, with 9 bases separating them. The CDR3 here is CASSLDQGPNYGYTF. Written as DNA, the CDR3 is TGCGCCAGCAGCTTGGATCAGGGTCCTAACTATGGCTACACCTTC. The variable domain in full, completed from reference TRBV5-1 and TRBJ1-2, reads KAGVTQTPRYLIKTRGQQVTLSCSPISGHRSVSWYQQTPGQGLQFLFEYFSETQRNKGNFPGRFSGRQFSNSRSEMNVSTLELGDSALYLCASSLDQGPNYGYTFGSGTRLTVV.

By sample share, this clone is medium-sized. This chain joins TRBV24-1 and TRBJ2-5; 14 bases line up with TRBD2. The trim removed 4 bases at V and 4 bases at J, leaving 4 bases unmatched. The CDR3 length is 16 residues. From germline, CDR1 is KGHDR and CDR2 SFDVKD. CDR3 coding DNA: TGTGCCACCAGTGACCCCGGGACTAGCGGGAGAGAGACCCAGTACTTC. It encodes CATSDPGTSGRETQYF.

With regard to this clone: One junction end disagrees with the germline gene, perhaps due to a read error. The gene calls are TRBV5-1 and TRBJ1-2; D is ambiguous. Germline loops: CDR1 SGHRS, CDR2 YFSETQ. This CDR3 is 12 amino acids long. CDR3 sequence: CASSLGGKGYTF. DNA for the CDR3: TGCGCCAGCAGCTTGGGCGGGAAAGGCTACACATTC.

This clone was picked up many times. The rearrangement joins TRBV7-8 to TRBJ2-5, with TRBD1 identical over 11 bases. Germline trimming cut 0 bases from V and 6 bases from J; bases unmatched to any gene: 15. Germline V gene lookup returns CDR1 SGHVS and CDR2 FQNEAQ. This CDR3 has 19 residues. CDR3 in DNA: TGTGCCAGCAGCTTAGCGCAATCCCTCGGACAGGGGGCGGGAAAGACCCAGTACTTC. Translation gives CASSLAQSLGQGAGKTQYF.

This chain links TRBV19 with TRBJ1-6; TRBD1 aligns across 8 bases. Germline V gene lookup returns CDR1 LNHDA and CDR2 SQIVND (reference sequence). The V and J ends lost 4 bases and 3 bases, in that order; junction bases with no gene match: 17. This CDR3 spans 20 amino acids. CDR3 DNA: TGTGCCAGTAGTACATCCGGACAGGGCACCCCTAGGGTCTATAATTCACCCCTCCACTTT. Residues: CASSTSGQGTPRVYNSPLHF.

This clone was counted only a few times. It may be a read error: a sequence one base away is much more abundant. CDR3 amino acids: CSAPIFEGRGFQETQYF. The CDR3 region has the DNA TGCAGTGCCCCCATATTCGAAGGGAGAGGTTTCCAAGAGACCCAGTACTTC. V is TRBV20-1 and J is TRBJ2-5, with D possibly being TRBD2 (5 bases). The germline V and J ends were trimmed by 6 bases and 1 base, with 24 bases remaining between them. Germline V gene data show CDR1 as DFQATT and CDR2 as SNEGSKA (reference sequence). This CDR3 contains 17 residues.

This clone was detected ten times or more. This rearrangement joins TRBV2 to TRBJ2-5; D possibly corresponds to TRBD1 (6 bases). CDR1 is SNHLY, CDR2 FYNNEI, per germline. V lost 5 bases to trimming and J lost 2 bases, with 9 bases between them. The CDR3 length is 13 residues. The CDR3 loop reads CASSQGFQETQYF. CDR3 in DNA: TGTGCCAGCAGTCAGGGGTTTCAAGAGACCCAGTACTTC.

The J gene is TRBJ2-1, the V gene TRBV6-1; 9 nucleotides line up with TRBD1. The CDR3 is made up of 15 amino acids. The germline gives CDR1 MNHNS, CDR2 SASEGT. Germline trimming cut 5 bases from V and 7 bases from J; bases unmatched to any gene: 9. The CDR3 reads CASSPPGQGGNEQFF. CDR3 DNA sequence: TGTGCCAGCAGTCCTCCGGGACAGGGCGGGAATGAGCAGTTCTTC.

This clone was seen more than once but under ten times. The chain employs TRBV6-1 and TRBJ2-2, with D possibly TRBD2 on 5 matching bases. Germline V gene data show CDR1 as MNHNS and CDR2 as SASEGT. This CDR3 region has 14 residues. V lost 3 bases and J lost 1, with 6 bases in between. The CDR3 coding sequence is TGTGCCAGCAGTGACGGGGAGAACACCGGGGAGCTGTTTTTT. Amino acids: CASSDGENTGELFF.

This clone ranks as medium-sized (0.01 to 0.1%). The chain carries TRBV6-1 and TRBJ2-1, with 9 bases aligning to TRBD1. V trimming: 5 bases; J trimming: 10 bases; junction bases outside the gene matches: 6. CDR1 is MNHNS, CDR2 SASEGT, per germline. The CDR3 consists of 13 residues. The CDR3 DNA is TGTGCCAGCAGTTTACAGGGGGCAGGGGAGCAGTTCTTC. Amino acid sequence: CASSLQGAGEQFF.

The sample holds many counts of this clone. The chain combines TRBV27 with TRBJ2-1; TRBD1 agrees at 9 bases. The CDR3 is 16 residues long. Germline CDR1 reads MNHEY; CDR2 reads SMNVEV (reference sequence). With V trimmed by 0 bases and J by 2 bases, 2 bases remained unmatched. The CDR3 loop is CASSLSRDRAYNEQFF. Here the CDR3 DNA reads TGTGCCAGCAGTTTATCGAGGGACAGGGCCTACAATGAGCAGTTCTTC.

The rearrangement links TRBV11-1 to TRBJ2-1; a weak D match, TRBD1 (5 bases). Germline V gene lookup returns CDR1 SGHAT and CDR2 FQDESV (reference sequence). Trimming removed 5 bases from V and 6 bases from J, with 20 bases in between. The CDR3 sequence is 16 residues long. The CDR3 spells CASSTLGQYLGNEQFF. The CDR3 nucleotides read TGTGCCAGCAGCACCCTGGGGCAATATCTGGGCAATGAGCAGTTCTTC.

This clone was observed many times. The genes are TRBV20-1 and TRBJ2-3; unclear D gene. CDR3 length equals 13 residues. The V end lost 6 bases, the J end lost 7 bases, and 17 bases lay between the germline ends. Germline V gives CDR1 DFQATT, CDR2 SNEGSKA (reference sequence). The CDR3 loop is CSARTGSLNTQYF. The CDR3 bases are TGCAGTGCCAGAACTGGGTCTTTGAATACGCAGTATTTT.

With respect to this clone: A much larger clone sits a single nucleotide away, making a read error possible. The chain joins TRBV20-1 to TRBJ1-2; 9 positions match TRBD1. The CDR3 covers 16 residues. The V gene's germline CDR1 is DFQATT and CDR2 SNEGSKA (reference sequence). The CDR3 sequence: CSARGTGAGRNYGCTF. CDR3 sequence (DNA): TGCAGTGCTAGAGGGACAGGGGCTGGCCGCAACTATGGCTGCACCTTC.

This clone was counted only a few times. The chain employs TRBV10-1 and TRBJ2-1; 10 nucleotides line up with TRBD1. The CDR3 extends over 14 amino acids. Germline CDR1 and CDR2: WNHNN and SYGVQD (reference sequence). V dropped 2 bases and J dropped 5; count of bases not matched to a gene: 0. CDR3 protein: CASSEGTGDNEQFF. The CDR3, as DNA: TGCGCCAGCAGTGAGGGGACAGGGGACAATGAGCAGTTCTTC.

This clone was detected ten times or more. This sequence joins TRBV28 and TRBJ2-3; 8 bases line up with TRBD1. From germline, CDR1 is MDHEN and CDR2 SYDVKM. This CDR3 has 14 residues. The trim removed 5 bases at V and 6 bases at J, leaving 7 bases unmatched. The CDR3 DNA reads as TGTGCCAGCAGTCCCGGACAGGGAAGGGATACGCAGTATTTT. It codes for CASSPGQGRDTQYF.

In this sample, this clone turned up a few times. The CDR3 sequence is CATSDPGTGGEQYF. Here the CDR3 DNA reads TGTGCCACCAGTGATCCCGGGACAGGGGGCGAGCAGTACTTC. The V call is TRBV24-1, the J call TRBJ2-7, with 11 bases identical to TRBD1. With 3 bases clipped from V and 6 bases from J, the junction kept 3 bases outside the gene matches. Germline CDR1 reads KGHDR; CDR2 reads SFDVKD. The CDR3 loop spans 14 amino acids.

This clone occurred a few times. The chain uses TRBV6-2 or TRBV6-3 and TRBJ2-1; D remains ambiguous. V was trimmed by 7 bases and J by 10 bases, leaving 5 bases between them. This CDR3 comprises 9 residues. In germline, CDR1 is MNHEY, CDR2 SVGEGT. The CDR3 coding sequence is TGTGCCAGCACTACGGAGCAGTTCTTC. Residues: CASTTEQFF.

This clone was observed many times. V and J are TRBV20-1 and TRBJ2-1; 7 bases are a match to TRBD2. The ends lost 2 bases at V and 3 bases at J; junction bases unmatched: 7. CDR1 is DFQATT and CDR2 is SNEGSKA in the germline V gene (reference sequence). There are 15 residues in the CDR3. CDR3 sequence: CSARSAGISYNEQFF. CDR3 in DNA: TGCAGTGCTAGATCAGCGGGGATCAGCTACAATGAGCAGTTCTTC.

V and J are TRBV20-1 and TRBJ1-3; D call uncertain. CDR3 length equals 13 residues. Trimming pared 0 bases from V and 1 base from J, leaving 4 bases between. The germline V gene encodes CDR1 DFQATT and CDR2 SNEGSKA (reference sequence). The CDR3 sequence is CSAREGSGNTIYF. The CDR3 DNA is TGCAGTGCTAGAGAGGGGTCTGGAAACACCATATATTTT.

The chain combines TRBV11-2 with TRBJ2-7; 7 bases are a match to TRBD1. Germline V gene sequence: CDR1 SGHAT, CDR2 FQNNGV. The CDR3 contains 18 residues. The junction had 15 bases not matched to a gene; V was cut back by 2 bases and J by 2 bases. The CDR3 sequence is CASSLFNPGQPPTYEQYF. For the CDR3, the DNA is TGTGCCAGCAGCTTATTCAATCCGGGACAGCCACCGACCTACGAGCAGTACTTC.

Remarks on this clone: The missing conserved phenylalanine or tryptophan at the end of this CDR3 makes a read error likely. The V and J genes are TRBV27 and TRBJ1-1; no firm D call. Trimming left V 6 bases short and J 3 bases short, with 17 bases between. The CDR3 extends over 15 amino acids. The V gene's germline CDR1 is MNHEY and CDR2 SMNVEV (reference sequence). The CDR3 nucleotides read TGTGCCAGCAGCTACAGCGGGTACCGGTACACTGAAGCTTTCCTT. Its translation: CASSYSGYRYTEAFL.

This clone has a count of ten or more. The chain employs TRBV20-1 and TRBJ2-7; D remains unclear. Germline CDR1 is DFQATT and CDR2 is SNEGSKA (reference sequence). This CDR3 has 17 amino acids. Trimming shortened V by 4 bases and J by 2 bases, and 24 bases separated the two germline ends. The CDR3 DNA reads TGCAGTGCTAAATCAGCCATCCAAGGATTACCTACCTACGAGCAGTACTTC. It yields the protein CSAKSAIQGLPTYEQYF.

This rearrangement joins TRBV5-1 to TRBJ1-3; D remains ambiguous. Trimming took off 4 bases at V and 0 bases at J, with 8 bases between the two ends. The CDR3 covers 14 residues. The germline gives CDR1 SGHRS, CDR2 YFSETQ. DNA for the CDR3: TGCGCCAGCAGCCAAAGGAGCTCTGGAAACACCATATATTTT. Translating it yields CASSQRSSGNTIYF.

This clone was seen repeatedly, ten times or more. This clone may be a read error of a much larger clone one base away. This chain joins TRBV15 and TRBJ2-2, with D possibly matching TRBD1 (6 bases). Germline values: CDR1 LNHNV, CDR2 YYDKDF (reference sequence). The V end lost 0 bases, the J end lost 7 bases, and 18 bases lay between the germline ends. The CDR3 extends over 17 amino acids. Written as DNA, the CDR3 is TGTGCCACCAGCAGAGATTGTAAACAGGGTGGAATCGGGGAGCTGTTTTTT. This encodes CATSRDCKQGGIGELFF.

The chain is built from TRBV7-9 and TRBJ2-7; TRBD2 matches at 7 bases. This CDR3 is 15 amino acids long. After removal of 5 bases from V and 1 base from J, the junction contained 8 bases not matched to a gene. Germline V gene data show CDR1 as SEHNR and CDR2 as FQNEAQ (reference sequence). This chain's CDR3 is CASSAWGGPSYEQYF. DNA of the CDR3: TGTGCCAGCAGCGCCTGGGGGGGACCTTCCTACGAGCAGTACTTC. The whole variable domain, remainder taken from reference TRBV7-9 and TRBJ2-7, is DTGVSQNPRHKITKRGQNVTFRCDPISEHNRLYWYRQTLGQGPEFLTYFQNEAQLEKSRLLSDRFSAERPKGSFSTLEIQRTEQGDSAMYLCASSAWGGPSYEQYFGPGTRLTVT.

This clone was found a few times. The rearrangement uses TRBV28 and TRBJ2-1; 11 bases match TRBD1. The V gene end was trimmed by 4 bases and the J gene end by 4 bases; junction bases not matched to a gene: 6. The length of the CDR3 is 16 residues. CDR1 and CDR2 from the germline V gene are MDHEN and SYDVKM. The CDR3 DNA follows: TGTGCCAGCAGTTCCCGGGACAGGGGGAAATACAATGAGCAGTTCTTC. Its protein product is CASSSRDRGKYNEQFF. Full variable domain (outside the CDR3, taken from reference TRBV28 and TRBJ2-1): DVKVTQSSRYLVKRTGEKVFLECVQDMDHENMFWYRQDPGLGLRLIYFSYDVKMKEKGDIPEGYSVSREKKERFSLILESASTNQTSMYLCASSSRDRGKYNEQFFGPGTRLTVL.